Following are 9 T cell receptor beta chains from one sample sequenced in a study of blood T cell repertoires in COVID-19. Method: immunoSEQ multiplex PCR; TCRdb's copy keeps in-frame clones and lacks some. The sample includes approximately 390,000 clones, around 90% seen only once; the top ten take 6.5% to 8%. The specimen was peripheral blood. Receptor source: a young man with active or convalescent COVID-19.

This chain joins TRBV7-9 and TRBJ2-7; 12 nucleotides agree with TRBD2. Germline-derived CDR1 and CDR2 are SEHNR and FQNEAQ (reference sequence). The CDR3 totals 17 residues. J lost 2 bases, V lost 5 bases, and 10 bases had no gene match. CDR3 in DNA: TGTGCCAGCAGCCCCAGACTAGCGGGAGTTCTCACCTACGAGCAGTACTTC. Amino acids: CASSPRLAGVLTYEQYF.

Concerning this clone itself: At one end, the junction sequence differs from germline, possibly due to a read error. The V gene is TRBV19, the J gene TRBJ2-6; TRBD1 might be the D (5 bases). Germline loops: CDR1 LNHDA, CDR2 SQIVND (reference sequence). CDR3 length: 13 amino acids. This chain's CDR3 is CASSMVGANVLTF. As DNA, the CDR3 is TGTGCCAGTAGTATGGTTGGGGCCAACGTGCTGACTTTC.

The chain has TRBV4-3 and TRBJ2-3; 9 bases are shared with TRBD2. Trimming at V came to 3 bases and at J to 2 bases, leaving 6 bases not matched to a gene. The CDR3 is 16 amino acids. Germline-derived CDR1 and CDR2 are LGHNA and YSLEER. The CDR3 DNA reads TGCGCCAGCAGCCACGAGACTAGCGGATTCACAGATACGCAGTATTTT. This translates into CASSHETSGFTDTQYF.

The chain is built from TRBV7-9 and TRBJ2-2, with D perhaps matching TRBD2 (6 bases). Trimming took 2 bases from V and 7 from J, leaving 17 bases between them. CDR3 length equals 16 residues. CDR1 is SEHNR, CDR2 FQNEAQ, per germline (reference sequence). Here the CDR3 reads CASSLHGRVLGGELFF. Written as DNA, the CDR3 is TGTGCCAGCAGCTTACACGGGAGAGTATTAGGCGGGGAGCTGTTTTTT.

The chain uses TRBV5-4 and TRBJ2-5; D not certain. Trimming took 5 bases from V and 5 from J, leaving 13 bases between them. CDR3 length equals 13 residues. Per germline, CDR1 SGHNT and CDR2 YYREEE (reference sequence). In DNA, the CDR3 is TGTGCCAGCAGTGAGATGGGCGCCGAGACCCAGTACTTC. Protein sequence: CASSEMGAETQYF.

The chain combines TRBV27 with TRBJ1-4, with D perhaps TRBD1 (5 bases). Germline V CDR1 and CDR2: MNHEY, SMNVEV (reference sequence). The CDR3 contains 19 residues. The V end was cut by 6 bases, the J end by 0 bases, with 23 bases between. CDR3 sequence: CASSPRGQGPYSTNEKLFF. The CDR3 nucleotides are TGTGCCAGCAGCCCTCGTGGCCAGGGTCCCTATTCAACTAATGAAAAACTGTTTTTT.

This chain links TRBV28 with TRBJ2-2; the D gene is possibly TRBD1 (6 bases). V lost 6 bases and J 5 bases, leaving 13 bases between the germline ends. CDR1 MDHEN and CDR2 SYDVKM come from the germline V gene. The CDR3 totals 14 residues. The CDR3 DNA follows: TGTGCCAGCAGCGGGACAAGGGGTACCGGGGAGCTGTTTTTT. Amino acids: CASSGTRGTGELFF.

The chain carries TRBV6-4 and TRBJ2-3; 7 bases match TRBD1. The CDR3 has 14 residues. After removal of 4 bases from V and 4 bases from J, the junction contained 5 bases not matched to a gene. Germline assignment: CDR1 MRHNA and CDR2 SNTAGT. The CDR3 spells CASSGQGGPDTQYF. In DNA, the CDR3 is TGTGCCAGCAGTGGACAGGGTGGTCCAGATACGCAGTATTTT.

Turning to this clone: The sample contains more than one DNA sequence encoding this CDR3. The chain links TRBV9 to TRBJ2-3, with no clear D. The V end was cut by 3 bases, the J end by 0 bases, with 8 bases between. The CDR3 runs 14 residues. CDR1 and CDR2 from the germline V gene are SGDLS and YYNGEE. The CDR3 spells CASSAQTSTDTQYF. The CDR3 nucleotides read TGTGCCAGCAGCGCCCAAACTAGCACAGATACGCAGTATTTT.